This TCR beta chain originates from a study of Graves' ophthalmopathy and Graves' hyperthyroidism. From germline, CDR1 is DFQATT and CDR2 SNEGSKA (reference sequence). The V end was cut by 3 bases, the J end by 0 bases, with 15 bases between. The CDR3 runs 16 residues. As for this clonotype: The antigen remains unidentified.

Excluded were patients with other autoimmune diseases, uncontrolled infections, pregnancy or lactation. Thyroid ultrasound, orbital computed tomography, TRAb, serum thyroxine and clinical symptoms formed the basis of diagnosis. Amplification targeted the TCR beta CDR3 regions, with RNA transcripts as the source material. HTBI primers served in a first-round RT-PCR, which a second-round multiplex PCR followed. TCRdb re-analysed the multiplex PCR reads in MiXCR, keeping a single row per CDR3 protein. Of hundreds of thousands of distinct CDR3 sequences in the sample, around 50% are singletons; the top ten hold about 45%. The study's findings and limits: Built on 13 signatures, a model told ophthalmopathy apart from stable hyperthyroidism with over 85% sensitivity and approximately 80% specificity. The authors also found most expanded thyroid clonotypes above 0.001 frequency in blood.

The TCR sequence derives from an adult man with Graves' ophthalmopathy. Sequencing input: peripheral blood. V is TRBV20-1 and J is TRBJ1-5; D is perhaps TRBD1 (5 bases). This CDR3 reads CSASRGGGHSNQPQHF. In nucleotides, the CDR3 is TGCAGTGCTAGCCGTGGGGGAGGACATAGCAATCAGCCCCAGCATTTT.